Reported below is one T cell receptor beta chain. What it binds is not known. Naive CD8+ T cells displayed a CD45RO-CCR7+CD27+CD95- phenotype. 5' RACE that incorporated UMI labels was used to prepare the TRB cDNA libraries. TCRdb reanalyzed the 5' RACE reads, giving one entry per CDR3 protein sequence and no DNA. This repertoire includes 130,000 or so distinct CDR3 sequences. The sample originates from a study of CXCR3-negative and CXCR3-positive naive CD8 T cells. Findings and limits, study-wide: PBMCs showed partially decreased CXCR3 expression after cryopreservation, and most assays used fresh PBMCs. The study found comparably high diversity in both naive subsets and much lower diversity in memory CD8+ cells.

There are 12 residues in the CDR3. From germline, CDR1 is MNHEY and CDR2 SVGAGI. The rearrangement uses TRBV6-5 and TRBJ1-1; the TCRdb call, TRBD1, lacks DNA for checking. This clonotype was sampled from a human donor in good health. Some clones in this sample may be carry-over from other donors' samples. Sample: naive CXCR3- CD8+ T cells from blood. Stated subset: CD45RO-CCR7+CD27+CD95- naive CD8+ T cells lacking CXCR3 (TNR3-). This chain's CDR3 is CASTGGRTEAFF.